This T cell receptor (beta chain) was sequenced in a study of blood T cells in healthy people across ages. General study points: Older age went with lower TCR beta diversity per million T cells, in a roughly linear way.

About this clonotype itself: Its antigen is undetermined.

A second PCR, run for roughly 7 to 12 cycles, used a sample-barcoded 5' primer plus a J-beta primer mix. Via MiXCR, TCRdb re-called the 5' RACE reads, giving one row per CDR3 protein. The sample has some 1.5 million distinct CDR3 sequences; approximately 43% are singletons. The V gene lost 1 base and the J gene lost 5 bases, with 10 bases spanning the gap. Germline CDR1 and CDR2: SGHRS and YFSETQ. This CDR3 is 14 amino acids long. The gene calls are TRBV5-1 and TRBJ2-1, with a possible D match to TRBD1 (5 bases). The clonotype originates from a woman aged 18-29 years in good health. Sequencing was carried out using blood. This CDR3 is CASSLSVGHNEQFF. CDR3 coding DNA: TGCGCCAGCAGCTTGTCTGTGGGGCACAATGAGCAGTTCTTC.